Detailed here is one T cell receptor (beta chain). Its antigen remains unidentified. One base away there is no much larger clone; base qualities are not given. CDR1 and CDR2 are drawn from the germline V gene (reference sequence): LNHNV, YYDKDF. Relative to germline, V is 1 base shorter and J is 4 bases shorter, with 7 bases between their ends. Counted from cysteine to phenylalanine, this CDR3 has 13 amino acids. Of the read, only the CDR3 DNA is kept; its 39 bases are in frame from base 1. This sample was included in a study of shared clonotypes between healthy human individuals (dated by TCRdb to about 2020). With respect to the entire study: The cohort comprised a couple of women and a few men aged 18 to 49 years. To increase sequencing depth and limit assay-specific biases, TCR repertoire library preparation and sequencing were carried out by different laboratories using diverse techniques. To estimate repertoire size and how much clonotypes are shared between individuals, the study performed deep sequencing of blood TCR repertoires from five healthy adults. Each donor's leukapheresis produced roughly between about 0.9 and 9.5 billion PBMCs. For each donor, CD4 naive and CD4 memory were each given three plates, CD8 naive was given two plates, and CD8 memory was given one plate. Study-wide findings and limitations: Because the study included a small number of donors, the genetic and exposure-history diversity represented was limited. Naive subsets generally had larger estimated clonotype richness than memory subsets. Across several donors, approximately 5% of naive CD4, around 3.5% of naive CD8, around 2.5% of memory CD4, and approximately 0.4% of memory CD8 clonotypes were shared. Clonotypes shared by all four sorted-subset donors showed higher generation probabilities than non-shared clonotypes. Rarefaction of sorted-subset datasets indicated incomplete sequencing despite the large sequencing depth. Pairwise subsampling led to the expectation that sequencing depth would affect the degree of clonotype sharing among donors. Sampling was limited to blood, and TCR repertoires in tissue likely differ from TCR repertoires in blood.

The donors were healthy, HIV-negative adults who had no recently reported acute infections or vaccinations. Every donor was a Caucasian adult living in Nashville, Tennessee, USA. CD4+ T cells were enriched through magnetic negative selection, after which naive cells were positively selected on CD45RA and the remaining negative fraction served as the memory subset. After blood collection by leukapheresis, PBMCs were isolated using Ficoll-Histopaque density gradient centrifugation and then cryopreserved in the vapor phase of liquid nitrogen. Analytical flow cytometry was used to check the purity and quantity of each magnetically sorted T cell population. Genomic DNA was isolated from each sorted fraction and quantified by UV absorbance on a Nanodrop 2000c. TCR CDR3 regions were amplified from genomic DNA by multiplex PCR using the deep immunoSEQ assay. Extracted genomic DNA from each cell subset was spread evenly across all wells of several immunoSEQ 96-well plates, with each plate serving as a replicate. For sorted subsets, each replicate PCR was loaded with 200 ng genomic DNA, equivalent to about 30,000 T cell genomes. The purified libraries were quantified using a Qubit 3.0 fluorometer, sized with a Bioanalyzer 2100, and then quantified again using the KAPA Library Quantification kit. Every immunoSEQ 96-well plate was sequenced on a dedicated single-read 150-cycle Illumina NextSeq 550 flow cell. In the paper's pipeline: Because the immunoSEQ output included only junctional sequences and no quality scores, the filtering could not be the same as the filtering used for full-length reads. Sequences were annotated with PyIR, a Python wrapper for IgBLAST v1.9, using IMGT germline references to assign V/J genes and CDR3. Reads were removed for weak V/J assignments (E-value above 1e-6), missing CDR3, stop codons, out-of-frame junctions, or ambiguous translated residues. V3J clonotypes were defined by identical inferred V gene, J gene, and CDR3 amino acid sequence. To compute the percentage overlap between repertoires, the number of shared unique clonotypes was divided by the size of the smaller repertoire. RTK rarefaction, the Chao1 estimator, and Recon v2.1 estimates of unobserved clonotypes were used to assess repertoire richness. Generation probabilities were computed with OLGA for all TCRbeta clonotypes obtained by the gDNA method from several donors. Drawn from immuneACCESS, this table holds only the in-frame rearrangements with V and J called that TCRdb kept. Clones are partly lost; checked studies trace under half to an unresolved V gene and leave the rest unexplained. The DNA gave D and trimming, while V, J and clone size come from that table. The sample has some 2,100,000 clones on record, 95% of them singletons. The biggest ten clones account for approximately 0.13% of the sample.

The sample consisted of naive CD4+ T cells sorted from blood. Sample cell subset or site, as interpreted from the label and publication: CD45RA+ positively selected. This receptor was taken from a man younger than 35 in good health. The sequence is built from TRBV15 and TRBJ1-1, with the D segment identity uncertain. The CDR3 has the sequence CATSRVGGTEAFF. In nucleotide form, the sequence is TGTGCCACCAGCAGAGTCGGCGGCACTGAAGCTTTCTTT.